This T cell receptor (beta chain) was found in a study of blood T cell repertoires in COVID-19. The protocol was immunoSEQ multiplex PCR, while the TCRdb copy is restricted to in-frame clones and leaves out a portion. The sample carries some 120,000 clones, around four fifths recorded once. The V end was cut by 6 bases, the J end by 3 bases, with 15 bases between. CDR1 and CDR2 (germline): MDHEN, SYDVKM. CDR3 length: 15 residues. V gene TRBV28 combines with J gene TRBJ2-1; a possible D gene is TRBD1 (6 bases). This receptor was taken from an elderly man with active or convalescent COVID-19. Material for sequencing was peripheral blood. The CDR3 protein is CASRVQGRVYNEQFF. The CDR3 DNA sequence: TGTGCCAGCAGAGTACAGGGCAGGGTCTACAATGAGCAGTTCTTC.